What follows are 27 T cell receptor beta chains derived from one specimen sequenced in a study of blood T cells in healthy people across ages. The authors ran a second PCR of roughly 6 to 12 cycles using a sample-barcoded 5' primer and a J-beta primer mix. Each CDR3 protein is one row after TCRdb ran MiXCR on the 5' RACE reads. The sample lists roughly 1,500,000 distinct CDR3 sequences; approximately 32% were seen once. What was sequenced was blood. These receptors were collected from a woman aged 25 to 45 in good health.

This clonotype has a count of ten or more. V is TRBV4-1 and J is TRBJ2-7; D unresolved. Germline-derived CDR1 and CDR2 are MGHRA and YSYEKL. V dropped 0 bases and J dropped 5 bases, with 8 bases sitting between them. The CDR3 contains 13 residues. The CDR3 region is CASSQEKGNEQYF. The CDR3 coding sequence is TGCGCCAGCAGCCAAGAGAAAGGGAACGAGCAGTACTTC.

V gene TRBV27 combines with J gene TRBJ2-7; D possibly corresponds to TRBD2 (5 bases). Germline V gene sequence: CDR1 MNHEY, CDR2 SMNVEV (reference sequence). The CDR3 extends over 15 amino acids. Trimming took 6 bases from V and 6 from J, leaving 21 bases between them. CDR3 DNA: TGTGCCAGCAGCCTATTATTCGGGGATACGGGCGAGCAGTACTTC. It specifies CASSLLFGDTGEQYF.

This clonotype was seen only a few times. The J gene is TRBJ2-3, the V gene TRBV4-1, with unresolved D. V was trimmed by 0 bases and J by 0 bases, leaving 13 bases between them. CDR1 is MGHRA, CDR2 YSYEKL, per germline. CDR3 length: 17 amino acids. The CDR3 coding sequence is TGCGCCAGCAGCCAAGATCATTTATTAACTAGCACAGATACGCAGTATTTT. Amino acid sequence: CASSQDHLLTSTDTQYF.

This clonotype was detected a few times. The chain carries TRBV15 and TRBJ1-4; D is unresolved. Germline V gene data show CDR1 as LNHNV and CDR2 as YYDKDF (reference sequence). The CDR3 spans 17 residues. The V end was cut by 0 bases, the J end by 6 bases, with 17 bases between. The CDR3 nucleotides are TGTGCCACCAGCAGAGATCGGGGAGTTGTAGTCGATGAAAAACTGTTTTTT. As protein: CATSRDRGVVVDEKLFF. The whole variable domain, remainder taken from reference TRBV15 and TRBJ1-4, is DAMVIQNPRYQVTQFGKPVTLSCSQTLNHNVMYWYQQKSSQAPKLLFHYYDKDFNNEADTPDNFQSRRPNTSFCFLDIRSPGLGDTAMYLCATSRDRGVVVDEKLFFGSGTQLSVL.

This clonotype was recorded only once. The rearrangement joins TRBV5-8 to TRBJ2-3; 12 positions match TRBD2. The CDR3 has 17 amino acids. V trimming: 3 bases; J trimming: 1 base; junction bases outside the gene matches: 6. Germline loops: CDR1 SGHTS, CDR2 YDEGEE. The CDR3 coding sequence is TGTGCCAGCAGCTCTCTGACTAGCGGGAGAGGCACAGATACGCAGTATTTT. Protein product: CASSSLTSGRGTDTQYF. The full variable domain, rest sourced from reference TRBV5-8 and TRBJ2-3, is EAGVTQSPTHLIKTRGQQATLRCSPISGHTSVYWYQQALGLGLQFLLWYDEGEERNRGNFPPRFSGRQFPNYSSELNVNALELEDSALYLCASSSLTSGRGTDTQYFGPGTRLTVL.

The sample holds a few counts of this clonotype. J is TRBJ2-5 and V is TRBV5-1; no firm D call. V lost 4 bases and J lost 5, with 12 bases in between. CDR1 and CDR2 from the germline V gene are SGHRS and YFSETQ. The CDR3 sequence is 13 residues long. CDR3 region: CASSLPSTETQYF. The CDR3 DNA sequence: TGCGCCAGCAGCCTTCCAAGCACGGAGACCCAGTACTTC.

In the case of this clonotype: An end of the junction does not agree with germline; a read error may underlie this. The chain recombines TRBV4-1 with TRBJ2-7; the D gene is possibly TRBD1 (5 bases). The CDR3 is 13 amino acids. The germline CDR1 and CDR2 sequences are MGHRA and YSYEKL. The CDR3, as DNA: TGCGCCGGCAGCCAAGCAGACAGCTACGAGCAGTACTTC. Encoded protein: CAGSQADSYEQYF.

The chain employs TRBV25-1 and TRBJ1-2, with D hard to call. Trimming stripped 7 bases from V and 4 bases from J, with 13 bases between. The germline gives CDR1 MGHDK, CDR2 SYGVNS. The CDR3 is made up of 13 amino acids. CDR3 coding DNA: TGTGCCAGCACCGCTCTGGGAAGCTATGGCTACACCTTC. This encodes CASTALGSYGYTF.

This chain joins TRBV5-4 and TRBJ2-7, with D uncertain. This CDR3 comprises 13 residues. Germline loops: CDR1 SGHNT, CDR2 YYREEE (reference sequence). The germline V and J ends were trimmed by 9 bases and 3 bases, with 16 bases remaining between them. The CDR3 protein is CANNLDGFYEQYF. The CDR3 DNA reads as TGTGCCAACAACTTGGACGGTTTCTACGAGCAGTACTTC.

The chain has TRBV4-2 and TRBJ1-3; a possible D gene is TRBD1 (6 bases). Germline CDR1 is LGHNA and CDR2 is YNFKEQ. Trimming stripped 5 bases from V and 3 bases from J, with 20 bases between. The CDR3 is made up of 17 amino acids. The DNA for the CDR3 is TGTGCCAGCAGCGGAGGACCAAGGGGGAAAAGTGGAAACACCATATATTTT. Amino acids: CASSGGPRGKSGNTIYF.

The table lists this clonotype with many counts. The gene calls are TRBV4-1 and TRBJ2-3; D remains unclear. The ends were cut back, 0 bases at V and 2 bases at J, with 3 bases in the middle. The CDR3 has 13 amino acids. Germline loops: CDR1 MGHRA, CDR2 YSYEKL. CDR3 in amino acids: CASSQEFTDTQYF. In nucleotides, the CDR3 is TGCGCCAGCAGCCAAGAATTCACAGATACGCAGTATTTT.

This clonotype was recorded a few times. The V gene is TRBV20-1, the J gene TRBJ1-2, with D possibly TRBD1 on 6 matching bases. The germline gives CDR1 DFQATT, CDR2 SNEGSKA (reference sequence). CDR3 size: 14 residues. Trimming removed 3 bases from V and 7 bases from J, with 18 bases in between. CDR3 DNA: TGCAGTGCTAGGGATACAGGGCTCGCCGGTGGCTACACCTTC. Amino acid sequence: CSARDTGLAGGYTF.

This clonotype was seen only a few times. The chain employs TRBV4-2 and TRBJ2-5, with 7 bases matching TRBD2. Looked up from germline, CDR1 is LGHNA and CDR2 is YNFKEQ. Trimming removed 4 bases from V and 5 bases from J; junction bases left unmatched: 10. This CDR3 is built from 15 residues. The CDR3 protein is CASSRLSGGGETQYF. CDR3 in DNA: TGTGCCAGCAGCCGCCTGTCTGGGGGAGGGGAGACCCAGTACTTC.

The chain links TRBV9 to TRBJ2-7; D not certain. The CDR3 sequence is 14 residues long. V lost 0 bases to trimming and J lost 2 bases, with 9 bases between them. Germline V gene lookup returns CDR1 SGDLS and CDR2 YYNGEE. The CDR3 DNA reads TGTGCCAGCAGCGTAGCAGCTACCCCCTACGAGCAGTACTTC. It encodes CASSVAATPYEQYF.

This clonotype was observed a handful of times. CDR3 sequence: CASRGAIDYGYTF. CDR3 DNA: TGTGCCAGCAGGGGGGCGATCGACTATGGCTACACCTTC. The rearrangement uses TRBV6-2 or TRBV6-3 and TRBJ1-2; perhaps TRBD1 as D (6 bases). V gave up 6 bases and J gave up 3 bases, with 11 bases separating them. Looked up from germline, CDR1 is MNHEY and CDR2 is SVGEGT. The CDR3 runs 13 residues.

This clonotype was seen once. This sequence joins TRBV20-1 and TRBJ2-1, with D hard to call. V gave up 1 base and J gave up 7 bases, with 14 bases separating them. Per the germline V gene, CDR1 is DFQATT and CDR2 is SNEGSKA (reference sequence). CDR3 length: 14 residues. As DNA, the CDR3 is TGCAGTGCTAGAGGGGTTGCTGGTTCGAATGAGCAGTTCTTC. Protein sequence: CSARGVAGSNEQFF.

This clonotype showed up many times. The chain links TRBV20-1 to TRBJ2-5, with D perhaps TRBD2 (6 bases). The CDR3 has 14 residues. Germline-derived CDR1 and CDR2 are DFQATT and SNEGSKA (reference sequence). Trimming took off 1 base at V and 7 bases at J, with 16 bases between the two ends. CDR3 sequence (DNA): TGCAGTGCTAGAGCTGAGGGGCCCGGGGGGACCCAGTACTTC. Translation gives CSARAEGPGGTQYF.

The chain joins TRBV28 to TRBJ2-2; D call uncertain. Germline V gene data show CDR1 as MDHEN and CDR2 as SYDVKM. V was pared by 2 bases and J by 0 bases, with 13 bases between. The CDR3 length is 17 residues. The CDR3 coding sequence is TGTGCCAGCAGTTTAGTCGACGGCTACGCGAACACCGGGGAGCTGTTTTTT. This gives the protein CASSLVDGYANTGELFF. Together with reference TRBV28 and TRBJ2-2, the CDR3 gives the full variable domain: DVKVTQSSRYLVKRTGEKVFLECVQDMDHENMFWYRQDPGLGLRLIYFSYDVKMKEKGDIPEGYSVSREKKERFSLILESASTNQTSMYLCASSLVDGYANTGELFFGEGSRLTVL.

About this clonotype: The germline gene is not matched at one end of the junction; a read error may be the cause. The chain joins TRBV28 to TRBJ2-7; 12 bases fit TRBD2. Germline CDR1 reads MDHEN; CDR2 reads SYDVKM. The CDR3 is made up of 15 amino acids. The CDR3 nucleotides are TGCGCCAGCAGTCTCCCTAGCGGGAGGGCCGTTGAGCAGTACTTC. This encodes CASSLPSGRAVEQYF.

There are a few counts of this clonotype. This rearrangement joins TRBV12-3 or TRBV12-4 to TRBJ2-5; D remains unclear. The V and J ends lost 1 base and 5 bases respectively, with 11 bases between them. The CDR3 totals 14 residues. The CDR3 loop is CASSLGGSIETQYF. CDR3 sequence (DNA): TGTGCCAGCAGTTTAGGGGGTAGCATTGAGACCCAGTACTTC.

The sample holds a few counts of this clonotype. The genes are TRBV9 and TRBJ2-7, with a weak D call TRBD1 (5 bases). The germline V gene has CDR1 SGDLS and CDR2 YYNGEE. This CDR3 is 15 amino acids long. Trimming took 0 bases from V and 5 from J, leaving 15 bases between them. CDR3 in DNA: TGTGCCAGCAGCGTAGAGGGTGGTTGGGGCGACGAGCAGTACTTC. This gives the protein CASSVEGGWGDEQYF.

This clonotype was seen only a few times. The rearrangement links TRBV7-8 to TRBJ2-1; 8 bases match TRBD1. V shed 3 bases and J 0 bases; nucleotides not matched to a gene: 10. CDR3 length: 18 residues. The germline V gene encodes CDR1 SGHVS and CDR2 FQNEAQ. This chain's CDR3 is CASSLPGTGWNSYNEQFF. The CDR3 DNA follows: TGTGCCAGCAGCTTGCCAGGGACAGGCTGGAACTCCTACAATGAGCAGTTCTTC.

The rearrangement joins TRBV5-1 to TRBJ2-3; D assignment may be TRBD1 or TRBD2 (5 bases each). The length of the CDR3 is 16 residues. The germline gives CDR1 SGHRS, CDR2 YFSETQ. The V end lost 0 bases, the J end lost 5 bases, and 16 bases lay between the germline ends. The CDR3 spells CASSLGTDSRGDTQYF. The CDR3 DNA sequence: TGCGCCAGCAGCTTGGGGACCGACTCGAGGGGAGATACGCAGTATTTT. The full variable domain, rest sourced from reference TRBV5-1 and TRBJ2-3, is KAGVTQTPRYLIKTRGQQVTLSCSPISGHRSVSWYQQTPGQGLQFLFEYFSETQRNKGNFPGRFSGRQFSNSRSEMNVSTLELGDSALYLCASSLGTDSRGDTQYFGPGTRLTVL.

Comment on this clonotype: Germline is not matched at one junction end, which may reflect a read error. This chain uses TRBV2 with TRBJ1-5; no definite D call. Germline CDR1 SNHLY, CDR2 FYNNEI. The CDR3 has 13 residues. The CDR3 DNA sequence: TGTGTCAGCACGCGTGAGAGCAATCAGCCCCAGCATTTT. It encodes CVSTRESNQPQHF.

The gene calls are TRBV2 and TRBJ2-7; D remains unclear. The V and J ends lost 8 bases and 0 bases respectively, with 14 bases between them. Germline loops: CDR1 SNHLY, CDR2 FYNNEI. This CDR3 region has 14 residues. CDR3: CASSEQDRSYEQYF. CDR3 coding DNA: TGTGCCAGCTCTGAGCAGGACCGCTCCTACGAGCAGTACTTC.

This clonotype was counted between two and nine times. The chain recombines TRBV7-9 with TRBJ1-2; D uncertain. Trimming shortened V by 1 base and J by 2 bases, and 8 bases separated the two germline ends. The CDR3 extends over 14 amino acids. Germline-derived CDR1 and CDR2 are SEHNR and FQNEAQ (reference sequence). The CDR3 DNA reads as TGTGCCAGCAGCTTAGGTTCGCAAAACTATGGCTACACCTTC. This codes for CASSLGSQNYGYTF.

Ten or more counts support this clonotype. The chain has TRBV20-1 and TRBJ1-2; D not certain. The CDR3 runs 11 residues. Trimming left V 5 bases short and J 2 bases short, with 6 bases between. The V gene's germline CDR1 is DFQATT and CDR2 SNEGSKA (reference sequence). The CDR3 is CSASPNYGYTF. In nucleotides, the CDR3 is TGCAGTGCTTCACCAAACTATGGCTACACCTTC.